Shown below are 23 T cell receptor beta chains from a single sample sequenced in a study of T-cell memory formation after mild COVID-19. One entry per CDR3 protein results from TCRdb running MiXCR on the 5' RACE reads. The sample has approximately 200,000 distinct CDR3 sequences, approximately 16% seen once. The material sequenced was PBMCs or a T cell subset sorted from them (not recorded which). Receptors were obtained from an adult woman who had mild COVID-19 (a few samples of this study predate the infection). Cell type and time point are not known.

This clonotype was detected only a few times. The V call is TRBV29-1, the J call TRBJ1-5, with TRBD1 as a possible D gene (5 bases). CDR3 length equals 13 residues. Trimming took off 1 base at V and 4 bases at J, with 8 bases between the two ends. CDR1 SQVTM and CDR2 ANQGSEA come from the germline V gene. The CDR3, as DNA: TGCAGCGTTGAAGTTGGGGGGAATCAGCCCCAGCATTTT. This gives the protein CSVEVGGNQPQHF. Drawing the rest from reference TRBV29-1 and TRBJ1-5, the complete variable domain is SAVISQKPSRDICQRGTSLTIQCQVDSQVTMMFWYRQQPGQSLTLIATANQGSEATYESGFVIDKFPISRPNLTFSTLTVSNMSPEDSSIYLCSVEVGGNQPQHFGDGTRLSIL.

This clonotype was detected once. CDR3 amino acids: CAISAFGTSGRNTQYF. For the CDR3, the DNA is TGTGCCATCAGCGCGTTCGGGACTAGCGGGAGGAATACGCAGTATTTT. V gene TRBV10-3 combines with J gene TRBJ2-3; 15 bases are a match to TRBD2. V was pared by 6 bases and J by 7 bases, with 8 bases of the junction left unmatched. This CDR3 spans 16 amino acids. The V gene's germline CDR1 is ENHRY and CDR2 SYGVKD.

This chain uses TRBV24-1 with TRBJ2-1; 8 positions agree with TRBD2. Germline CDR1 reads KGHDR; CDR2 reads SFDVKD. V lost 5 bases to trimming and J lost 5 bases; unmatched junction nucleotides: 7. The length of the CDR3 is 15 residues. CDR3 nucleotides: TGTGCCACCAGTGGGGGGGGGACTAGGAACAATGAGCAGTTCTTC. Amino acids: CATSGGGTRNNEQFF.

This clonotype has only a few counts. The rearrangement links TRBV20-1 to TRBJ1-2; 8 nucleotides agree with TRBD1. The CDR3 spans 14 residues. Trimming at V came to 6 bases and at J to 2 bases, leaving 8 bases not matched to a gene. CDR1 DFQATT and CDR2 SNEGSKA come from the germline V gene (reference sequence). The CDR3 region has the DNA TGCAGTGCCTCAGGACAGGGAGGCAACTATGGCTACACCTTC. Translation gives CSASGQGGNYGYTF.

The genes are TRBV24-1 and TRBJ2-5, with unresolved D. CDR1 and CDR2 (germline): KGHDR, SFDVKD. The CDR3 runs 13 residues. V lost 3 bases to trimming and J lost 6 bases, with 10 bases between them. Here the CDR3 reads CATSDTGAKTQYF. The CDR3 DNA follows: TGTGCCACCAGTGATACGGGCGCGAAGACCCAGTACTTC.

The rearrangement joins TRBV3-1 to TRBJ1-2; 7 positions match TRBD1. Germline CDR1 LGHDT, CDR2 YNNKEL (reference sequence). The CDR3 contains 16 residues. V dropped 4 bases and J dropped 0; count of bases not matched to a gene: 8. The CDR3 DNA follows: TGTGCCAGCAGCCCGTTAACGGGACAGACTAACTATGGCTACACCTTC. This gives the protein CASSPLTGQTNYGYTF.

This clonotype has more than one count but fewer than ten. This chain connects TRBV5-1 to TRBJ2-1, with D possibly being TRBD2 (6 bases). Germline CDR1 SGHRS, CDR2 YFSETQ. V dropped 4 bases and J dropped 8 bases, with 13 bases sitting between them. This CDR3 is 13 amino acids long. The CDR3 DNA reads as TGCGCCAGCAGCCCCCTTAGCGGCGATGAGCAGTTCTTC. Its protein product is CASSPLSGDEQFF. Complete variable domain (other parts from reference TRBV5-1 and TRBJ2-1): KAGVTQTPRYLIKTRGQQVTLSCSPISGHRSVSWYQQTPGQGLQFLFEYFSETQRNKGNFPGRFSGRQFSNSRSEMNVSTLELGDSALYLCASSPLSGDEQFFGPGTRLTVL.

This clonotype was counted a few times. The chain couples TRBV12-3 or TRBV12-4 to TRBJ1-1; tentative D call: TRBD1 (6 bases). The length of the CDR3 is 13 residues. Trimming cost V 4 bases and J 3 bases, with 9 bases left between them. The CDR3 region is CASSYHRDTEAFF. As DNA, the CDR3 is TGTGCCAGCAGTTACCACAGGGACACTGAAGCTTTCTTT.

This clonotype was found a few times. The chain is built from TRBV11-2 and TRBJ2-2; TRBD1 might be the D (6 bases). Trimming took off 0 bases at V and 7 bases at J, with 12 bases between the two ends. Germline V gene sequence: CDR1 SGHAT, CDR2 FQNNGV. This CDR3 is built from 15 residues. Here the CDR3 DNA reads TGTGCCAGCAGCTTAGATTGGGGGCGCGGCGGGGAGCTGTTTTTT. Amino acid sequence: CASSLDWGRGGELFF.

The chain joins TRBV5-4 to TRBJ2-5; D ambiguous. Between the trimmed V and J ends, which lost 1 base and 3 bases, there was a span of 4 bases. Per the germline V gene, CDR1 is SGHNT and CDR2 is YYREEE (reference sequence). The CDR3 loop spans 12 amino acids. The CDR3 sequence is CASSLREETQYF. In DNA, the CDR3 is TGTGCCAGCAGCTTGAGGGAAGAGACCCAGTACTTC.

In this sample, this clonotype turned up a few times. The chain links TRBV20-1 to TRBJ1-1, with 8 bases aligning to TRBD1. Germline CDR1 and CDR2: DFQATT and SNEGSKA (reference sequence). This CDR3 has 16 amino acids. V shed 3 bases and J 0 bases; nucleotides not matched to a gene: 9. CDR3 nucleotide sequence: TGCAGTGCTAGGTCGCCTAGGGGACAGGTGAACACTGAAGCTTTCTTT. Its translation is CSARSPRGQVNTEAFF.

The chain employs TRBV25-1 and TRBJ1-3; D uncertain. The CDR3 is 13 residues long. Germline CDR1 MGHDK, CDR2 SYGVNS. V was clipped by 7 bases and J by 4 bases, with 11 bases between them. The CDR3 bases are TGTGCCAGCATCTCACCGGCGGGAAACACCATATATTTT. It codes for CASISPAGNTIYF.

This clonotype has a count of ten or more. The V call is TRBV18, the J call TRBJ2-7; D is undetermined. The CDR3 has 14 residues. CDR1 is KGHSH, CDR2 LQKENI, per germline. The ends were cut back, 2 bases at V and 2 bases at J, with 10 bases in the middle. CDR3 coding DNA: TGTGCCAGCTCACCATTAGTCAGACCCTACGAGCAGTACTTC. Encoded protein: CASSPLVRPYEQYF.

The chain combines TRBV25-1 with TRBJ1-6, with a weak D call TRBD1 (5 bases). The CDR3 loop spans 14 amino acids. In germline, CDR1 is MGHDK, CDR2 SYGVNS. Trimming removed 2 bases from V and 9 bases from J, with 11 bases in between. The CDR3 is CASSEGALGSPLHF. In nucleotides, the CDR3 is TGTGCCAGCAGTGAAGGGGCATTAGGTTCACCCCTCCACTTT.

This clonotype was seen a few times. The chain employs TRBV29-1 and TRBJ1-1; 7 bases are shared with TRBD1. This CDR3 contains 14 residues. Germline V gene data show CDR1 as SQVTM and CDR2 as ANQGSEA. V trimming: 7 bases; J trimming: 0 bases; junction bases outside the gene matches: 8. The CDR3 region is CSAQGQLMNTEAFF. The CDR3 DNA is TGCAGCGCCCAGGGACAGCTAATGAACACTGAAGCTTTCTTT.

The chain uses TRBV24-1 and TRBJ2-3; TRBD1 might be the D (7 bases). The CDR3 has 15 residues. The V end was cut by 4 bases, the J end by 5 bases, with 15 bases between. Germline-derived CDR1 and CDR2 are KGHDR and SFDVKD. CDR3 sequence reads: CATSDRQGGLDTQYF. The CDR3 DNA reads TGTGCCACCAGTGACCGACAGGGAGGCTTAGATACGCAGTATTTT.

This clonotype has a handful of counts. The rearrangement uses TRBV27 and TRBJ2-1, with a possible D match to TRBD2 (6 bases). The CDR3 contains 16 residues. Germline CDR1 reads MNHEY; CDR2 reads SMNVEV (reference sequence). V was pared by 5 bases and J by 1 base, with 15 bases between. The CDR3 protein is CASSPTWAGSYNEQFF. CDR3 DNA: TGTGCCAGCAGTCCCACCTGGGCGGGATCCTACAATGAGCAGTTCTTC.

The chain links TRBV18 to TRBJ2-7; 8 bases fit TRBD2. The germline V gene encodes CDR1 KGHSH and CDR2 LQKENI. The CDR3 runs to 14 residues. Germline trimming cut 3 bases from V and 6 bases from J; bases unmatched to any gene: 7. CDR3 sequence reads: CASSPTSERREQYF. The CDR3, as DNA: TGTGCCAGCTCACCGACTAGCGAAAGGCGCGAGCAGTACTTC.

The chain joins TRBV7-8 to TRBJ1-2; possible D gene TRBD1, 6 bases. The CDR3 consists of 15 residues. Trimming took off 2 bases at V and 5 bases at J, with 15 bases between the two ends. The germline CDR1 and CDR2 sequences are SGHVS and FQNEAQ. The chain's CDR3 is CASSLPGAALYGYTF. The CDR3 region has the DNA TGTGCCAGCAGCTTACCGGGGGCAGCGTTATATGGCTACACCTTC.

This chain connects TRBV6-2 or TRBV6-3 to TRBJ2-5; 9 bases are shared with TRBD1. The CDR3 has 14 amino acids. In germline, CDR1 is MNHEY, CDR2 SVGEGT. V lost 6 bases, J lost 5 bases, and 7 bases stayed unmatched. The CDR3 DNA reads TGTGCCAGCAGGGGGACAGGGAAAATGGAGACCCAGTACTTC. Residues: CASRGTGKMETQYF.

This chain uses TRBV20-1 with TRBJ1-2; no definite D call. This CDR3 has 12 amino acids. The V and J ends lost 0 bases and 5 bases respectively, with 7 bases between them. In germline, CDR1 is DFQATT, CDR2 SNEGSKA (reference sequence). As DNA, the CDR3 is TGCAGTGCTAGAGATTCACAGTATGGCTACACCTTC. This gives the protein CSARDSQYGYTF.

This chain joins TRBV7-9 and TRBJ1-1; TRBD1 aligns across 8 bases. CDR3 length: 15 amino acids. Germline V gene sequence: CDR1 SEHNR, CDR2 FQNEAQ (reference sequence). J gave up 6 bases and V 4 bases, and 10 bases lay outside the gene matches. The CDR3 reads CASSSLTGAGAEAFF. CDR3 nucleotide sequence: TGTGCCAGCAGCTCTCTGACAGGGGCGGGGGCTGAAGCTTTCTTT.

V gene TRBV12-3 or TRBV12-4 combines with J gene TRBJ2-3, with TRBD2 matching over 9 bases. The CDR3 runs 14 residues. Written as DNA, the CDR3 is TGTGCAACCGGCGGGGGGGCGTTAACAGATACGCAGTATTTT. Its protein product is CATGGGALTDTQYF.